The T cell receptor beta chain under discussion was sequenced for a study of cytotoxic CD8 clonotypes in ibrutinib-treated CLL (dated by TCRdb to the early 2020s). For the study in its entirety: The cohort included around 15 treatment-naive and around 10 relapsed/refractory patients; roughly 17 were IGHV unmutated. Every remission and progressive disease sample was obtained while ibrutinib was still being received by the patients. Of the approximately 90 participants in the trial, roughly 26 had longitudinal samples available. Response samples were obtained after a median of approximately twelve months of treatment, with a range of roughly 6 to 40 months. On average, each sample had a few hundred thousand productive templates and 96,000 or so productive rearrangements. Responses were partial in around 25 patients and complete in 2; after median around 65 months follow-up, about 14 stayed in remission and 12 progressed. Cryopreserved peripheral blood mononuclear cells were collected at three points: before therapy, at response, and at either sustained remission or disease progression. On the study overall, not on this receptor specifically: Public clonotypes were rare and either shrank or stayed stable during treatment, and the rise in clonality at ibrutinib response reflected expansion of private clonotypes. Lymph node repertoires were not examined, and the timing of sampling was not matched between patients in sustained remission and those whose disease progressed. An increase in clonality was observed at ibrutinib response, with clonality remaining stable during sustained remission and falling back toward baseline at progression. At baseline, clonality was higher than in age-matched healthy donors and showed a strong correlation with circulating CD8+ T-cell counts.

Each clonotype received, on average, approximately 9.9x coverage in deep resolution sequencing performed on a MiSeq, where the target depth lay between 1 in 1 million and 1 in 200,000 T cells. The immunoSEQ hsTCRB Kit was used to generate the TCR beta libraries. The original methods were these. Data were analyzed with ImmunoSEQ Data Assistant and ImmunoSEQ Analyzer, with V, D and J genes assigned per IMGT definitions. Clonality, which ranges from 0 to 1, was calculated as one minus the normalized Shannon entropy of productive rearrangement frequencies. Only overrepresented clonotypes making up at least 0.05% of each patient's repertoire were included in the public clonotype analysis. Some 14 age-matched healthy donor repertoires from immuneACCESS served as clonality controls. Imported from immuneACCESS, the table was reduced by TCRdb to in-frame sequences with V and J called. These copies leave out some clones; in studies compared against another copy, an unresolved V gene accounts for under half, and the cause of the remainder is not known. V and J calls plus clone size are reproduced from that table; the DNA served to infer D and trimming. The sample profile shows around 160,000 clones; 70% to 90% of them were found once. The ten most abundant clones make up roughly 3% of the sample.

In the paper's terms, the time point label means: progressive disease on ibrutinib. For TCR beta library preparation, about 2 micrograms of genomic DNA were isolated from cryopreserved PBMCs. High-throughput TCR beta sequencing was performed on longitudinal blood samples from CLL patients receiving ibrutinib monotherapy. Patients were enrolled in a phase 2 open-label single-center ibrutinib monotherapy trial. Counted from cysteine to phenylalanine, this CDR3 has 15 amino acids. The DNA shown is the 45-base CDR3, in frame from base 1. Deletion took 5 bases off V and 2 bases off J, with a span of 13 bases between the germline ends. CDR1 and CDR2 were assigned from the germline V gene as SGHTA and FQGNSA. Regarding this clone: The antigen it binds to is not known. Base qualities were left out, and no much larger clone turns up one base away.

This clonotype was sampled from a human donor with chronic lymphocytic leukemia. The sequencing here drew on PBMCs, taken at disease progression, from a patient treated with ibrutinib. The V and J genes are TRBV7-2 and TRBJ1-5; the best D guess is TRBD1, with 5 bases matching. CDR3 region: CASSHSGGGNQPQHF. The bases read TGTGCCAGCAGCCATTCAGGAGGGGGCAATCAGCCCCAGCATTTT.